Listed below are T cell receptor beta chains from one sample, sequenced in a study of response to subunit inactivated influenza vaccine. TCRdb passed the RT-PCR reads through MiXCR, listing each CDR3 protein once. The table lists under 800,000 distinct CDR3 sequences, over 11% of them singletons. Sequenced here: PBMCs from blood, sampled around two weeks before vaccination. The receptor set was obtained from a man over 45 who received an inactivated influenza vaccine. CDR3s include the opening cysteine and the closing phenylalanine or tryptophan. D genes are given only for firm matches. A clone size is listed for some rows: how often the clone was seen (once, few, many), or a class if it is expanded.

clone size | J gene | V gene | D gene | CDR3 DNA | CDR3 protein
. | TRBJ2-3 | TRBV6-2/TRBV6-3 | . | TGTGCCAGCAGAACACAGGAGCGGACGCAGTATTTT | CASRTQERTQYF
. | TRBJ2-5 | TRBV29-1 | . | TGCAGCGTTGAATTGGGGATGCGGTACCAAGAGACCCAGTACTTC | CSVELGMRYQETQYF
. | TRBJ2-5 | TRBV12-3/TRBV12-4 | TRBD2 | TGTGCCAGCAGTTTACAGCGGGGGGAAGTGACCCAGTACTTC | CASSLQRGEVTQYF
few | TRBJ2-7 | TRBV20-1 | TRBD2 | TGCAGTGGAACCAGGACTAGCGGACAATTATACTCCTACGAGCAGTACTTC | CSGTRTSGQLYSYEQYF
. | TRBJ2-5 | TRBV7-2 | . | TGTGCCAGCAGCTTATGGTCAGAAGAGACCCAGTACTTC | CASSLWSEETQYF
few | TRBJ2-5 | TRBV12-3/TRBV12-4 | TRBD1 | TGTGCCAGCAGCAACGGGACAGGGTCGGGCGAGACCCAGTACTTC | CASSNGTGSGETQYF
few | TRBJ2-1 | TRBV6-2/TRBV6-3 | . | TGTGCCAGCAGTTACCCCCTCGGGGGCTCCTACAATGAGCAGTTCTTC | CASSYPLGGSYNEQFF
few | TRBJ1-1 | TRBV28 | . | TGTGCCAGCAGTTTATACTCCCAAGTGACTGAAGCTTTCTTT | CASSLYSQVTEAFF
few | TRBJ2-7 | TRBV6-5 | . | TGTGCCAGCAGTTACGAGGGGACCTACGAGCAGTACTTC | CASSYEGTYEQYF
few | TRBJ2-3 | TRBV6-5 | . | TGTGCCAGCAGTTACTCGGGGGGATCCACAGATACGCAGTATTTT | CASSYSGGSTDTQYF
. | TRBJ1-5 | TRBV13 | . | TGTGTCAGCAGCTTGCAGGGTCGGAATCAGCCCCAGCATTTT | CVSSLQGRNQPQHF
few | TRBJ2-7 | TRBV20-1 | . | TGCAGTGCTAGAGATCGGGCCGTAGCGGTACCCAGCGAGCAGTACTTC | CSARDRAVAVPSEQYF
few | TRBJ2-5 | TRBV4-1 | . | TGCGCCAGCAGCCAAGATTGGGGGGGGCCGGAGACCCAGTACTTC | CASSQDWGGPETQYF
. | TRBJ2-7 | TRBV4-1 | TRBD2 | TGCGCCAGCAGCCTCACCTATTACACCGGGACTAGCGGGAAGGATGAGCAGTACTTC | CASSLTYYTGTSGKDEQYF
. | TRBJ1-2 | TRBV20-1 | . | TGCAGTGCTGACCGGGGACCTTATGGCTACACCTTC | CSADRGPYGYTF
many | TRBJ1-2 | TRBV4-3 | . | TGCGCCAGCAGCCAGGGTGCACTCAACTATGGCTACACCTTC | CASSQGALNYGYTF
few | TRBJ2-1 | TRBV11-1 | . | TGTGCCAGCAGCTTAACAGTTCGAAACAATGAGCAGTTCTTC | CASSLTVRNNEQFF
. | TRBJ1-1 | TRBV12-3/TRBV12-4 | TRBD1 | TGTGCCAGCAGAGAGCGACAGGGCCACAAATCGGGTACTGAAGCTTTCTTT | CASRERQGHKSGTEAFF
. | TRBJ2-5 | TRBV5-5 | TRBD1 | TGTGCCAGCAGCCCGCTGGGACAGGGGCTCGAGACCCAGTACTTC | CASSPLGQGLETQYF
few | TRBJ2-3 | TRBV29-1 | TRBD2 | TGCAGCGTTGCGGGGACTAGCGGTGACACAGATACGCAGTATTTT | CSVAGTSGDTDTQYF
few | TRBJ2-2 | TRBV7-6 | . | TGTGCCAGCAGCAGACTCTCAAGCGGCTCGAACACCGGGGAGCTGTTTTTT | CASSRLSSGSNTGELFF
few | TRBJ1-3 | TRBV12-3/TRBV12-4 | . | TGTGCCAGCAGTTTAGATTGGAGAGCGGGAAACACCATATATTTT | CASSLDWRAGNTIYF
many | TRBJ2-3 | TRBV15 | . | TGTGCCACCAGCAGAGAGGGACTCAACCTTCCAGATACGCAGTATTTT | CATSREGLNLPDTQYF
. | TRBJ2-7 | TRBV20-1 | . | TGCAGTGCTATCGACAGCTCCTACGAGCAGTACTTC | CSAIDSSYEQYF
. | TRBJ1-1 | TRBV5-6 | . | TGTGCCAGCAGCTTTTACCAGAACACTGAAGCTTTCTTT | CASSFYQNTEAFF
. | TRBJ2-1 | TRBV28 | . | TGTGCCAGCAGTTTAAGTACTCCCAATGAGCAGTTCTTC | CASSLSTPNEQFF